This TCR beta chain was identified in a study of T cells in Graves' hyperthyroidism and ophthalmopathy. Study conclusions and caveats: Blood shared most expanded thyroid clonotypes above 0.001.

In this sample, this clonotype turned up many times. Its matching antigen is unknown. Amplification yielded TCR beta CDR3 regions, with RNA transcripts as the source. A set of HTBI primers served as the primers for a first-round RT-PCR of the TCR CDR3. Each CDR3 protein is one row after TCRdb ran MiXCR on the multiplex PCR reads. The sample shows around 430,000 distinct CDR3 sequences, about 15% of them seen only once. Uncontrolled infection, other autoimmune disease, pregnancy and lactation each barred patients from inclusion. This sample holds PBMCs from around 9.9 ml fresh peripheral blood. The receptor was isolated from a woman aged 25 to 39 with Graves' hyperthyroidism. Sequencing used blood.

Here the CDR3 DNA reads TGTGCCAGCAGTGGACGGGACACCAGTCTCTACGAGCAGTACTTC. Translation gives CASSGRDTSLYEQYF. The V call is TRBV6-1, the J call TRBJ2-7; tentatively, D is TRBD1 (6 bases). This CDR3 comprises 15 residues. V was cut by 4 bases and J by 3 bases, with 16 bases left in between. In germline, CDR1 is MNHNS, CDR2 SASEGT.